This T cell receptor beta chain originates from a study of shared clonotypes between healthy human individuals. Study results and limitations: Naive CD4 clonotypes overlapped across a few donors at around 5%.

Measured with immunoSEQ multiplex PCR; TCRdb has only the in-frame clones, and not every one. The table records 2 million to 2.5 million clones, roughly 95% of them present only once. Germline loops: CDR1 SGHNT, CDR2 YYREEE (reference sequence). The CDR3 consists of 15 residues. The germline V and J ends were trimmed by 4 bases and 4 bases, with 17 bases remaining between them. In regard to this clone: Its antigen is undetermined.

This TCR derives from a man between 18 and 29 years old in good health. Specimen: naive CD4+ T cells sorted from blood. Subset given: CD45RA+ positively selected. V is TRBV5-4 and J is TRBJ1-1; possible D gene TRBD1, 6 bases. The CDR3 reads CASSIQGRGGTEAFF. The CDR3 DNA reads as TGTGCCAGCAGCATACAGGGCCGAGGGGGCACTGAAGCTTTCTTT.